The clone carrying this T cell receptor (beta chain) was seen once. No antigen is known for it. The entry originates in a study of T cell responses to AZD1222 COVID-19 vaccine. The germline gives CDR1 SNHLY, CDR2 FYNNEI. Trimming removed 5 bases from V and 0 bases from J, with 11 bases in between. The CDR3 covers 14 residues. Whole-study findings and limits: Two AZD1222 doses significantly raised spike-specific TCR breadth and depth over controls. AZD1222 recipients seropositive at baseline numbered only six. In a largely white British group with more females than males, clonal diversity was possibly underestimated.

Sequenced by immunoSEQ multiplex PCR; TCRdb stores in-frame clones only, minus some. Among approximately 74,000 clones listed, roughly 85% were seen once. Specimen: peripheral blood, collected 28 days after the second AZD1222 dose. The TCR was taken from an adult who received the AZD1222 COVID-19 vaccine. The V gene is TRBV2, the J gene TRBJ2-7; a possible D gene is TRBD2 (6 bases). The CDR3 DNA reads as TGTGCCAGCAGTCCTTGGGACTTCTCCTACGAGCAGTACTTC. It specifies CASSPWDFSYEQYF.